This T cell receptor beta chain was captured in a study of patients and donors after allogeneic stem cell transplantation (TCRdb year 2020). A remark on this clonotype: What antigen it recognizes has not been identified. Within one base of it there is no much larger clone, and no base qualities were kept.

The receptor library was made with RT-PCR. Reads for this sample came from a NextSeq 550. The public reads were reanalyzed by TCRdb: fastp trimming at Q25, MiXCR alignment, in-frame beta chains only. Under each unique CDR3 protein, matching rows form one entry showing the most common genes and DNA. The sample table lists over 350,000 distinct CDR3 sequences, approximately 16% of them with a count of one. The ten largest clones represent around 6.8% of the sample. Sequences SGHVS (CDR1) and FQNEAQ (CDR2) are obtained from the germline V gene. Taken from cysteine to phenylalanine, the CDR3 has 15 residues. This entry keeps only the CDR3 DNA: 45 bases, framed from base 1. V is trimmed back by 4 bases and J by 1 base, and the junction contains 3 bases that no gene match accounts for.

Rearrangement joined TRBV7-8 to TRBJ2-2; 7 junctional bases match TRBD2. The sequencing input was blood, either unsorted or a sorted T cell fraction (not recorded which). The source is a human donor who was either an allogeneic HSCT recipient or a stem cell or donor lymphocyte infusion donor (not recorded which). It is not recorded whose cells these are; they may come from a transplant donor. The CDR3 sequence is CASSSQRENTGELFF. The DNA sequence reads TGTGCCAGCAGCTCCCAGCGGGAGAACACCGGGGAGCTGTTTTTT.